Each of the 28 T cell receptor beta chains below was sequenced from the same sample in a study of human T cells and chemical hapten exposure. Time point described: patch test 3, about 24 weeks after DPC sensitization. Treatment in this sample: therapeutic diphenylcyclopropenone sensitization with weekly scalp DPC. TCRdb re-derived calls from the RACE reads in MiXCR, one entry per CDR3 protein. The repertoire has about 97,000 distinct CDR3 sequences, 25% to 35% of them found once; the top ten carry about a tenth. This specimen was whole blood, taken in connection with sensitization to the hapten diphenylcyclopropenone (DPC). The source of these receptors is a man between 35 and 55 years old with alopecia areata. Some clones in this sample may be carry-over from other donors' samples.

This clonotype was observed a handful of times. The chain employs TRBV28 and TRBJ2-3; a possible D gene is TRBD2 (6 bases). V lost 7 bases to trimming and J lost 4 bases, with 15 bases between them. The germline V gene has CDR1 MDHEN and CDR2 SYDVKM. The CDR3 runs to 14 residues. CDR3 sequence: CASTRPGGADTQYF. DNA for the CDR3: TGTGCCAGCACCAGACCCGGGGGAGCAGATACGCAGTATTTT.

V is TRBV28 and J is TRBJ2-2; tentative D call: TRBD2 (6 bases). In germline, CDR1 is MDHEN, CDR2 SYDVKM. This CDR3 is 15 amino acids long. The V end lost 5 bases, the J end lost 0 bases, and 10 bases lay between the germline ends. CDR3 in DNA: TGTGCCAGCAGTACCGGGACTGCGAACACCGGGGAGCTGTTTTTT. This sequence encodes CASSTGTANTGELFF.

The V gene is TRBV20-1, the J gene TRBJ2-3; 11 nucleotides line up with TRBD2. The CDR3 is 14 amino acids. Trimming removed 5 bases from V and 2 bases from J; junction bases left unmatched: 3. The germline gives CDR1 DFQATT, CDR2 SNEGSKA (reference sequence). CDR3 region: CSAYSGGVTDTQYF. CDR3 in DNA: TGCAGTGCTTATAGCGGGGGGGTCACAGATACGCAGTATTTT.

The rearrangement links TRBV28 to TRBJ1-2; D is possibly TRBD1 (5 bases). The CDR3 spans 14 residues. V lost 3 bases and J lost 7, with 15 bases in between. The germline gives CDR1 MDHEN, CDR2 SYDVKM. CDR3 sequence reads: CASSFGDEVTGYTF. The CDR3 DNA reads as TGTGCCAGCAGTTTTGGGGACGAGGTAACTGGCTACACCTTC.

Only a few counts were recorded for this clonotype. This chain links TRBV6-6 with TRBJ2-3; TRBD1 is a possible D gene (8 bases). The CDR3 is made up of 12 amino acids. Looked up from germline, CDR1 is MNHNY and CDR2 is SVGAGI (reference sequence). The V and J ends lost 9 bases and 7 bases respectively, with 14 bases between them. For the CDR3, the DNA is TGTGCCAGTGGACAGGGAGGGAATACGCAGTATTTT. Its translation: CASGQGGNTQYF.

This chain uses TRBV5-4 with TRBJ2-1, with D possibly TRBD2 on 6 matching bases. The CDR3 runs 15 residues. The V end was cut by 0 bases, the J end by 4 bases, with 11 bases between. From germline, CDR1 is SGHNT and CDR2 YYREEE (reference sequence). The CDR3 loop is CASSLVLAGYNEQFF. The DNA of the CDR3 is TGTGCCAGCAGCTTGGTACTAGCCGGTTACAATGAGCAGTTCTTC. The whole variable domain, filled in from reference TRBV5-4 and TRBJ2-1, reads ETGVTQSPTHLIKTRGQQVTLRCSSQSGHNTVSWYQQALGQGPQFIFQYYREEENGRGNFPPRFSGLQFPNYSSELNVNALELDDSALYLCASSLVLAGYNEQFFGPGTRLTVL.

This clonotype was seen only a few times. The CDR3 coding sequence is TGTGCCAGCACCCCAGAGGGCAGCTACTCTGGAAACACCATATATTTT. Its translation: CASTPEGSYSGNTIYF. This sequence joins TRBV28 and TRBJ1-3; unclear D gene. CDR1 and CDR2 (germline): MDHEN, SYDVKM. The CDR3 extends over 16 amino acids. Trimming removed 7 bases at V and 0 bases at J, with 16 bases between.

The rearrangement links TRBV7-2 to TRBJ1-2, with D tentatively TRBD1 (6 bases). CDR1 SGHTA and CDR2 FQGNSA come from the germline V gene. V lost 5 bases to trimming and J lost 7 bases, with 23 bases between them. The CDR3 runs 16 residues. The CDR3: CASSPNADGGRRGYTF. The CDR3 DNA follows: TGTGCCAGCAGCCCCAATGCTGACGGGGGGCGTCGTGGCTACACCTTC.

The chain combines TRBV7-9 with TRBJ2-7; the D gene could be TRBD1 or TRBD2 (5 bases each). This CDR3 region has 15 residues. Germline CDR1 reads SEHNR; CDR2 reads FQNEAQ (reference sequence). The ends were cut back, 0 bases at V and 2 bases at J, with 11 bases in the middle. The CDR3: CASSLAQSGPYEQYF. CDR3 nucleotide sequence: TGTGCCAGCAGCTTAGCGCAATCGGGGCCCTACGAGCAGTACTTC. Complete variable domain (other parts from reference TRBV7-9 and TRBJ2-7): DTGVSQNPRHKITKRGQNVTFRCDPISEHNRLYWYRQTLGQGPEFLTYFQNEAQLEKSRLLSDRFSAERPKGSFSTLEIQRTEQGDSAMYLCASSLAQSGPYEQYFGPGTRLTVT.

This clonotype occurred once. The chain recombines TRBV20-1 with TRBJ2-3; TRBD2 is a possible D gene (6 bases). Per the germline V gene, CDR1 is DFQATT and CDR2 is SNEGSKA (reference sequence). CDR3 size: 14 residues. Trimming took off 0 bases at V and 6 bases at J, with 13 bases between the two ends. CDR3 sequence (DNA): TGCAGTGCTAGAGATCGGGCTAGCGAGGATACGCAGTATTTT. It codes for CSARDRASEDTQYF.

V gene TRBV27 combines with J gene TRBJ1-1; no reliable D call. Germline V gene lookup returns CDR1 MNHEY and CDR2 SMNVEV (reference sequence). The CDR3 sequence is 14 residues long. Trimming stripped 2 bases from V and 0 bases from J, with 7 bases between. The CDR3 here is CASSLGGLNTEAFF. The CDR3 DNA follows: TGTGCCAGCAGTTTAGGCGGACTGAACACTGAAGCTTTCTTT.

The chain has TRBV12-3 or TRBV12-4 and TRBJ2-3, with 7 bases lining up with TRBD1. The length of the CDR3 is 15 residues. V lost 6 bases, J lost 2 bases, and 8 bases stayed unmatched. The CDR3 here is CASRPPGQNTDTQYF. DNA for the CDR3: TGTGCCAGCAGGCCGCCGGGACAGAACACAGATACGCAGTATTTT.

There are a few counts of this clonotype. The J gene is TRBJ2-3, the V gene TRBV6-6, with 8 bases identical to TRBD2. Germline CDR1 reads MNHNY; CDR2 reads SVGAGI (reference sequence). The CDR3 is 18 amino acids. Trimming took 5 bases from V and 0 from J; bases not matched to a gene: 13. Written as DNA, the CDR3 is TGTGCCAGCAGTCTCAGCGGGAGCCCAAGTCTTAGCACAGATACGCAGTATTTT. This gives the protein CASSLSGSPSLSTDTQYF.

This chain joins TRBV5-1 and TRBJ2-6; D may be TRBD1 (6 bases). There are 18 residues in the CDR3. Per the germline V gene, CDR1 is SGHRS and CDR2 is YFSETQ. Trimming took 0 bases from V and 1 from J, leaving 14 bases between them. The CDR3 spells CASSLVPGVGSGANVLTF. The CDR3 bases are TGCGCCAGCAGCTTGGTACCAGGGGTAGGTTCTGGGGCCAACGTCCTGACTTTC.

The chain's CDR3 is CASSSGLAFEQYF. For the CDR3, the DNA is TGTGCCAGCAGCTCGGGACTAGCCTTCGAGCAGTACTTC. J is TRBJ2-7 and V is TRBV7-2, with TRBD2 identical over 9 bases. This CDR3 spans 13 amino acids. J lost 6 bases, V lost 4 bases, and 4 bases had no gene match. Per the germline V gene, CDR1 is SGHTA and CDR2 is FQGNSA. Full variable domain (rest looked up from reference TRBV7-2 and TRBJ2-7): GAGVSQSPSNKVTEKGKDVELRCDPISGHTALYWYRQSLGQGLEFLIYFQGNSAPDKSGLPSDRFSAERTGGSVSTLTIQRTQQEDSAVYLCASSSGLAFEQYFGPGTRLTVT.

The chain is built from TRBV5-1 and TRBJ2-5; 7 bases align to TRBD1. There are 14 residues in the CDR3. With 5 bases clipped from V and 1 base from J, the junction kept 5 bases outside the gene matches. Per the germline V gene, CDR1 is SGHRS and CDR2 is YFSETQ. The CDR3 DNA follows: TGCGCCAGCAGTGAGGGGGCCACCCAAGAGACCCAGTACTTC. Its translation is CASSEGATQETQYF.

The rearrangement links TRBV19 to TRBJ1-5; perhaps TRBD1 as D (5 bases). The CDR3 has 15 residues. Trimming removed 3 bases at V and 0 bases at J, with 9 bases between. CDR1 is LNHDA and CDR2 is SQIVND in the germline V gene (reference sequence). The CDR3 DNA follows: TGTGCCAGTAGTATGCGTGGGGCTAGCAATCAGCCCCAGCATTTT. This sequence encodes CASSMRGASNQPQHF.

V and J are TRBV9 and TRBJ2-7, with 7 bases lining up with TRBD1. The length of the CDR3 is 14 residues. After removal of 0 bases from V and 3 bases from J, the junction contained 3 bases not matched to a gene. The germline V gene encodes CDR1 SGDLS and CDR2 YYNGEE. Here the CDR3 reads CASSVAGQDYEQYF. DNA of the CDR3: TGTGCCAGCAGCGTAGCCGGACAGGACTACGAGCAGTACTTC.

J is TRBJ2-3 and V is TRBV7-2, with D unresolved. The CDR3 covers 13 residues. Germline CDR1 SGHTA, CDR2 FQGNSA. Deletions cut 3 bases from V and 4 bases from J, with 8 bases between. The CDR3 is CASSFPNSDTQYF. The DNA for the CDR3 is TGTGCCAGCAGCTTCCCCAATTCAGATACGCAGTATTTT.

This clonotype has a handful of counts. V and J are TRBV6-5 and TRBJ2-7; TRBD1 might be the D (5 bases). The CDR3 is 15 residues long. V lost 5 bases, J lost 2 bases, and 16 bases lay in between. Germline V gene sequence: CDR1 MNHEY, CDR2 SVGAGI. This chain's CDR3 is CASSRLPTGTYEQYF. CDR3 nucleotide sequence: TGTGCCAGCAGTCGACTCCCCACAGGTACCTACGAGCAGTACTTC.

The chain couples TRBV13 to TRBJ2-3, with a possible D match to TRBD1 (5 bases). The ends were cut back, 7 bases at V and 0 bases at J, with 14 bases in the middle. Germline V gene data show CDR1 as PRHDT and CDR2 as FYEKMQ (reference sequence). The length of the CDR3 is 15 residues. Here the CDR3 DNA reads TGTGCCAGCAACACCGCAGGGCAGAGCACAGATACGCAGTATTTT. It translates to CASNTAGQSTDTQYF.

The V and J genes are TRBV6-5 and TRBJ2-5, with a possible D match to TRBD1 (6 bases). CDR1 is MNHEY, CDR2 SVGAGI, per germline. The V end lost 6 bases, the J end lost 4 bases, and 12 bases lay between the germline ends. This CDR3 is 13 amino acids long. The CDR3 reads CASRSTGTETQYF. The CDR3 bases are TGTGCCAGCAGATCTACAGGGACAGAGACCCAGTACTTC.

The chain uses TRBV18 and TRBJ2-7; 11 bases match TRBD1. The V gene end was trimmed by 3 bases and the J gene end by 2 bases; junction bases not matched to a gene: 0. The germline V gene encodes CDR1 KGHSH and CDR2 LQKENI. The CDR3 is 14 residues long. In nucleotides, the CDR3 is TGTGCCAGCTCACCGGACAGGGGGCCCTACGAGCAGTACTTC. It encodes CASSPDRGPYEQYF.

This clonotype was detected only a few times. The CDR3 loop is CASSQTGSSNQPQHF. In DNA form, the CDR3 reads TGTGCCAGCAGCCAGACAGGGTCTAGCAATCAGCCCCAGCATTTT. This chain connects TRBV28 to TRBJ1-5, with 7 positions matching TRBD1. CDR1 is MDHEN and CDR2 is SYDVKM in the germline V gene. The CDR3 spans 15 residues. J lost 0 bases, V lost 6 bases, and 5 bases had no gene match.

The chain has TRBV6-6 and TRBJ2-3; perhaps TRBD2 as D (6 bases). In germline, CDR1 is MNHNY, CDR2 SVGAGI (reference sequence). This CDR3 spans 16 amino acids. Trimming removed 2 bases from V and 1 base from J, with 13 bases in between. CDR3 in DNA: TGTGCCAGCAGTTACCTACTAGCTTGGGGCACAGATACGCAGTATTTT. This sequence encodes CASSYLLAWGTDTQYF.

This clonotype was observed a handful of times. The chain links TRBV12-3 or TRBV12-4 to TRBJ2-7; tentatively, D is TRBD1 (6 bases). With 6 bases removed from V and 4 bases from J, the gap between germline ends came to 16 bases. The length of the CDR3 is 14 residues. CDR3 nucleotides: TGTGCCAGCAGGCCGGGACACCAAGTATACGAGCAGTACTTC. Residues: CASRPGHQVYEQYF.

The rearrangement uses TRBV24-1 and TRBJ2-5, with a tentative D call TRBD2 (6 bases). This CDR3 has 15 amino acids. Germline V lookup: CDR1 KGHDR, CDR2 SFDVKD. Trimming shortened V by 2 bases and J by 6 bases, and 15 bases separated the two germline ends. CDR3 in amino acids: CATSDSTGTCKTQYF. The CDR3 nucleotides read TGTGCCACCAGTGATTCAACCGGGACTTGCAAGACCCAGTACTTC.

This clonotype has just a few counts. The gene calls are TRBV4-1 and TRBJ2-3; 10 bases are a match to TRBD2. Germline lookup yields CDR1 MGHRA and CDR2 YSYEKL. After removal of 1 base from V and 1 base from J, the junction contained 2 bases not matched to a gene. The CDR3 runs to 16 residues. CDR3 sequence reads: CASSQVLAGGTDTQYF. The CDR3 nucleotides read TGCGCCAGCAGCCAAGTCCTAGCGGGAGGCACAGATACGCAGTATTTT.